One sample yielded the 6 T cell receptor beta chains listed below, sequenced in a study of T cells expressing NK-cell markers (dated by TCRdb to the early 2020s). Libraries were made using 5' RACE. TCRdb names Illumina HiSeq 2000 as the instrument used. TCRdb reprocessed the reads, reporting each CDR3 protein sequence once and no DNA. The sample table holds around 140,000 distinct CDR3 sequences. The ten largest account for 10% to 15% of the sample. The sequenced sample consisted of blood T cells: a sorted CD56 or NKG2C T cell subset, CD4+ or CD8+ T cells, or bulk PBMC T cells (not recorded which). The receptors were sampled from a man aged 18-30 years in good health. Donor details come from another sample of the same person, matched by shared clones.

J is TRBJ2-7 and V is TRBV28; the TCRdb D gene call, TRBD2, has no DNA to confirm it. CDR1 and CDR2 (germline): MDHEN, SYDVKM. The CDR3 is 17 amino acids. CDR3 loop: CASSYNGLAASSYEQYF. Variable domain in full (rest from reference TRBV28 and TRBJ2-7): DVKVTQSSRYLVKRTGEKVFLECVQDMDHENMFWYRQDPGLGLRLIYFSYDVKMKEKGDIPEGYSVSREKKERFSLILESASTNQTSMYLCASSYNGLAASSYEQYFGPGTRLTVT.

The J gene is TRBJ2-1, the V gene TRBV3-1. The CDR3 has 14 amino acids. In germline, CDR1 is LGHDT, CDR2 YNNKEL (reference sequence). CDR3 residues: CASSQGSLEHEQFF.

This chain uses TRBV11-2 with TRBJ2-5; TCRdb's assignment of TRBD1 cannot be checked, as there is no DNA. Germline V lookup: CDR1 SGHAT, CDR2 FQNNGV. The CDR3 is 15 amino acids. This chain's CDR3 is CASSLTPSGQETQYF. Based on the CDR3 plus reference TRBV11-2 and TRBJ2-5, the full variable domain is EAGVAQSPRYKIIEKRQSVAFWCNPISGHATLYWYQQILGQGPKLLIQFQNNGVVDDSQLPKDRFSAERLKGVDSTLKIQPAKLEDSAVYLCASSLTPSGQETQYFGPGTRLLVL.

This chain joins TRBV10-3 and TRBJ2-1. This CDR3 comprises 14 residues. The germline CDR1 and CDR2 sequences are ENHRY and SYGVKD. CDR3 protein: CAISESPGLNEQFF.

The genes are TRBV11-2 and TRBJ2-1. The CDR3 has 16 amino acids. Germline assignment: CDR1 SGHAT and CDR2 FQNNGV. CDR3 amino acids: CASSFSSWETYNEQFF.

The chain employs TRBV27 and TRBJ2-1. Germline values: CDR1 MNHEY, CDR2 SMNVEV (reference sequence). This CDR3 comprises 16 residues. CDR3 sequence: CASSLSKLESYNEQFF.